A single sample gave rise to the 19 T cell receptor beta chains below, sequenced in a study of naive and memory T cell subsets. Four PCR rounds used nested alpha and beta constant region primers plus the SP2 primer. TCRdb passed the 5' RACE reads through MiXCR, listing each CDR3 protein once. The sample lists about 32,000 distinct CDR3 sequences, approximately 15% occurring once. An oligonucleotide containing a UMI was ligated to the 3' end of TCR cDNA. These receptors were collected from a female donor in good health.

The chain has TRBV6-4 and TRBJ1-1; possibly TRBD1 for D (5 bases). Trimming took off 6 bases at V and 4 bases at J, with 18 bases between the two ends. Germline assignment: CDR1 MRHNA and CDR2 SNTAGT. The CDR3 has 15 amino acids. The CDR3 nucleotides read TGTGCCAGCAGAAGCGAGGGGATGGTGCCCACTGAAGCTTTCTTT. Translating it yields CASRSEGMVPTEAFF.

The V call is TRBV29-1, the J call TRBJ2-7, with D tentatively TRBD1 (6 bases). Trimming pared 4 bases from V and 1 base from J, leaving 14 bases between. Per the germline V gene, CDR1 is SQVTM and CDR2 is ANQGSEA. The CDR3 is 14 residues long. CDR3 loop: CSVVPNRASYEQYF. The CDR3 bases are TGCAGCGTTGTTCCCAACAGGGCATCCTACGAGCAGTACTTC.

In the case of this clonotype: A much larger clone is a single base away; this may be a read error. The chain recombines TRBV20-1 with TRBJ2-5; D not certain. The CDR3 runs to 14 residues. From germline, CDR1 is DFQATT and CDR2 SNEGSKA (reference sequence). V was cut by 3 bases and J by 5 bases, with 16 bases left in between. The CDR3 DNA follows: TGCAGTGCTAGTCTCGATTTGAGTGGGGAGACCCAGTACTTC. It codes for CSASLDLSGETQYF.

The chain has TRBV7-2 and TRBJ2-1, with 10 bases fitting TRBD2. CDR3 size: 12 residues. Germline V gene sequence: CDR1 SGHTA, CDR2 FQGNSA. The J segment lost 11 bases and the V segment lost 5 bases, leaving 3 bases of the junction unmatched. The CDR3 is CASSTAGGQQFF. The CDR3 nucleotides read TGTGCCAGCAGCACAGCGGGGGGGCAGCAGTTCTTC.

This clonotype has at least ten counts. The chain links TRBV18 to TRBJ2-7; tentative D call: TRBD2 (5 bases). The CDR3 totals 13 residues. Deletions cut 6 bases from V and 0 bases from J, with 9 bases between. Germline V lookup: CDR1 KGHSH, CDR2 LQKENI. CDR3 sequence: CASSGRHSYEQYF. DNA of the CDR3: TGTGCCAGCTCGGGGAGACACTCCTACGAGCAGTACTTC.

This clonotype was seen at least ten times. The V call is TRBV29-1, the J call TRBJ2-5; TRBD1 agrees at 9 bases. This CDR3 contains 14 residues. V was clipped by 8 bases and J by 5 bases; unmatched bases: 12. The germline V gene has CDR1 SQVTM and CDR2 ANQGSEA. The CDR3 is CSFRRDRARETQYF. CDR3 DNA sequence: TGCAGCTTTCGACGGGACAGGGCGCGGGAGACCCAGTACTTC.

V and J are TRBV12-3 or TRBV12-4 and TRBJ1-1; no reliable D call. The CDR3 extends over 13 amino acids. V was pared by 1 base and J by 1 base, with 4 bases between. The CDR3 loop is CASSLEGNTEAFF. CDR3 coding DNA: TGTGCCAGCAGTTTAGAGGGGAACACTGAAGCTTTCTTT.

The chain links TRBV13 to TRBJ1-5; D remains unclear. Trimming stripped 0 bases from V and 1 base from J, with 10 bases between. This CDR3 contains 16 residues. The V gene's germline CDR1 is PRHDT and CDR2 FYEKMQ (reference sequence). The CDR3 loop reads CASSLGTGRSNQPQHF. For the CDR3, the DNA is TGTGCCAGCAGCTTAGGTACTGGGAGAAGCAATCAGCCCCAGCATTTT. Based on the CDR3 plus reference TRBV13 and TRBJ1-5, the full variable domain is AAGVIQSPRHLIKEKRETATLKCYPIPRHDTVYWYQQGPGQDPQFLISFYEKMQSDKGSIPDRFSAQQFSDYHSELNMSSLELGDSALYFCASSLGTGRSNQPQHFGDGTRLSIL.

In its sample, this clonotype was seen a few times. For the CDR3, the DNA is TGCAGTGCTAGGGAACGCCTCCGAAACAGAAACCTGAACACTGAAGCTTTCTTT. As protein: CSARERLRNRNLNTEAFF. The chain uses TRBV20-1 and TRBJ1-1; no reliable D call. Germline V gives CDR1 DFQATT, CDR2 SNEGSKA (reference sequence). The V gene lost 3 bases and the J gene lost 0 bases, with 23 bases spanning the gap. The CDR3 has 18 amino acids.

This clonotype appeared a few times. The CDR3: CASSLDLGNEQYF. The CDR3 region has the DNA TGTGCCAGCAGCTTAGATTTGGGGAACGAGCAGTACTTC. V gene TRBV7-6 combines with J gene TRBJ2-7; no firm D call. V was pared by 1 base and J by 5 bases, with 9 bases between. Germline lookup yields CDR1 SGHVS and CDR2 FNYEAQ. The CDR3 runs to 13 residues.

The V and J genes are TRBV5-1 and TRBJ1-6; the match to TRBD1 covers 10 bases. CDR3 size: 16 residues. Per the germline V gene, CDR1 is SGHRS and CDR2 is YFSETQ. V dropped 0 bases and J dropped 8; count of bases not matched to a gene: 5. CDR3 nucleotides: TGCGCCAGCAGCTTGGCGGGACAGGGGAAGGATTCACCCCTCCACTTT. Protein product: CASSLAGQGKDSPLHF.

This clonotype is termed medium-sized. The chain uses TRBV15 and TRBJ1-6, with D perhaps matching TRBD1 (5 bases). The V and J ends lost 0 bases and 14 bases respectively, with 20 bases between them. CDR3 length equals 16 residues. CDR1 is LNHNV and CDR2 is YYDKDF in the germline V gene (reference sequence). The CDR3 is CATSRDRGAALGALHF. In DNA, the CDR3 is TGTGCCACCAGCAGAGATAGAGGCGCAGCCCTGGGGGCCCTCCACTTT.

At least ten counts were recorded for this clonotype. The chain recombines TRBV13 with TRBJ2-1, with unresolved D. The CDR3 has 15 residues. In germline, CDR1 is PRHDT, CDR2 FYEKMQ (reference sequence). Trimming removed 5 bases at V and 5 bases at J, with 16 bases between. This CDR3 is CASSPELGRDNEQFF. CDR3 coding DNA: TGTGCCAGCAGCCCAGAATTAGGACGTGACAATGAGCAGTTCTTC.

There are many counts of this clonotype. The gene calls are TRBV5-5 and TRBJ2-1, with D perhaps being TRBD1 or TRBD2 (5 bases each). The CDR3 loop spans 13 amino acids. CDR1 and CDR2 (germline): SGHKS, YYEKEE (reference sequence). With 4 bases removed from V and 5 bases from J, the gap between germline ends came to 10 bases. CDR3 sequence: CASSPGPHNEQFF. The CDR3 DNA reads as TGTGCCAGCAGCCCGGGACCTCACAATGAGCAGTTCTTC.

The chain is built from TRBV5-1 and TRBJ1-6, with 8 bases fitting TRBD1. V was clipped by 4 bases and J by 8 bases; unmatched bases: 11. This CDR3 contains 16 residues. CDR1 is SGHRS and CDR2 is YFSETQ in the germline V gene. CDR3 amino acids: CASSGGTGTGYSPLHF. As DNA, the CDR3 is TGCGCCAGCAGCGGAGGAACCGGGACAGGATATTCACCCCTCCACTTT.

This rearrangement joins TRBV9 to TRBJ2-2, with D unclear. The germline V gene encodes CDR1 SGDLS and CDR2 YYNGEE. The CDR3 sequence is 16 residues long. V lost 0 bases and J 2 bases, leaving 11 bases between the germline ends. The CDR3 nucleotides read TGTGCCAGCAGCGTAGAGGCAGGAGTTAACACCGGGGAGCTGTTTTTT. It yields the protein CASSVEAGVNTGELFF. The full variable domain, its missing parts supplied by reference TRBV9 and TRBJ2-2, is DSGVTQTPKHLITATGQRVTLRCSPRSGDLSVYWYQQSLDQGLQFLIQYYNGEERAKGNILERFSAQQFPDLHSELNLSSLELGDSALYFCASSVEAGVNTGELFFGEGSRLTVL.

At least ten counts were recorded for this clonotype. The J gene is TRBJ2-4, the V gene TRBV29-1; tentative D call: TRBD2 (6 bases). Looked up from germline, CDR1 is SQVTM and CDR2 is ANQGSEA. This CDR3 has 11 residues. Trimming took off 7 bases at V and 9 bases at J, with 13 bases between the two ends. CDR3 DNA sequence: TGCAGCGCCCGACCGGAGGGCATTCAGTACTTC. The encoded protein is CSARPEGIQYF.

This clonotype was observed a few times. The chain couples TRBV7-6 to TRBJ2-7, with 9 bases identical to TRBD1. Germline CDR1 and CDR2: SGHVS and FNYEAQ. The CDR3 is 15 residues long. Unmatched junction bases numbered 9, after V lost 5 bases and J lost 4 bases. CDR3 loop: CASSTLRDRAYEQYF. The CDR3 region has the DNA TGTGCCAGCAGCACCCTCCGGGACAGGGCTTACGAGCAGTACTTC.

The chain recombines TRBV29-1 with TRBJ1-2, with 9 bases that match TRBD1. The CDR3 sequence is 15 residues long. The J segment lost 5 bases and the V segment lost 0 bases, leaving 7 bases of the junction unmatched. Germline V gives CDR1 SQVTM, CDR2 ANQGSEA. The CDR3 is CSVEEGTGRIYGYTF. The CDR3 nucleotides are TGCAGCGTTGAAGAGGGGACAGGGAGGATTTATGGCTACACCTTC.